This T cell receptor beta chain was sequenced during a study of blood T cells in healthy people across ages. This CDR3 has 15 residues. Germline V gives CDR1 SGDLS, CDR2 YYNGEE. J was trimmed by 1 base and V by 3 bases; bases with no gene match: 6. The table lists this clonotype with many counts. Donors were healthy Caucasian individuals from Russia aged about 6 to 90. A sample-barcoded 5' primer and a J-beta primer mix were used in a second PCR of roughly 7 to 11 cycles. TCRdb re-analysed the 5' RACE reads in MiXCR, keeping a single row per CDR3 protein. This table holds around 780,000 distinct CDR3 sequences, just over 55% found once.

The sequencing input was blood. The chain employs TRBV9 and TRBJ1-2, with 7 bases aligning to TRBD1. This TCR derives from a man aged 35 to 55 in good health. CDR3 nucleotides: TGTGCCAGCAGCGCACGGGACAGCTTTAACTATGGCTACACCTTC. It encodes CASSARDSFNYGYTF.